The entry below describes one T cell receptor (beta chain). The sample is drawn from a study of cytomegalovirus exposure and HLA in healthy donors. The assay was immunoSEQ multiplex PCR, and TCRdb's table has in-frame clones only and misses some. The table includes some 65,000 clones, just under 95% detected once. There are 13 residues in the CDR3. Per germline, CDR1 MNHEY and CDR2 SVGAGI. V lost 4 bases to trimming and J lost 11 bases; unmatched junction nucleotides: 9. The chain employs TRBV6-5 and TRBJ1-1; 8 nucleotides agree with TRBD1. The source material was PBMCs. This receptor was taken from a man younger than 35 in good health and CMV-seropositive. The CDR3 sequence: CASSLSLRQGAFF. CDR3 in DNA: TGTGCCAGCAGTTTGAGCCTCAGACAGGGGGCTTTCTTT.